Here is one TCR beta chain with its context. The V and J ends lost 5 bases and 0 bases respectively, with 17 bases between them. Germline lookup yields CDR1 MGHDK and CDR2 SYGVNS. The CDR3 has 16 amino acids. The data originate from a study of radiation and T cells in renal cell carcinoma. On the study more broadly: Nephrectomy followed 15 Gy stereotactic body radiation by 4 weeks.

Time point of the sample: blood 2 weeks post-SBRT. Treatment of the sample: 15 Gy SBRT to primary tumor, nephrectomy 4 weeks later. Sequenced by immunoSEQ multiplex PCR; TCRdb stores in-frame clones only, minus some. The table lists roughly 130,000 clones, roughly four fifths of them singletons. J is TRBJ2-7 and V is TRBV25-1; D call uncertain. The sample in question was blood, obtained from a patient whose treatment included radiotherapy and nephrectomy. The clonotype comes from a woman between 55 and 75 years old with renal cell carcinoma. CDR3 residues: CASSPNNRARSYEQYF. The CDR3 coding sequence is TGTGCCAGCAGTCCAAACAACAGAGCACGCTCCTACGAGCAGTACTTC.